This TCR beta chain was sequenced for a study of blood T cell repertoires in COVID-19. Study overall: Italy, Spain and the United States were the sources of the convalescent and acute COVID-19 samples. Nucleic acid was either cDNA or gDNA, and it came from T cells, B-cell-depleted T cells, or PBMCs.

As processed by the authors: Reference gene primer amplification gave nucleated cell count estimates. TCRdb's table, derived via immunoSEQ multiplex PCR, lists solely in-frame clones and lacks some. V, J and clone size reflect that table, while D and trimming were determined from the DNA. The sample holds tens of thousands of clones, roughly 87% seen once. The sample comprised peripheral blood. This TCR was recovered from a man at least 80 years old in a cohort sampled during active COVID-19.

In DNA, the CDR3 is TGTGCCAGCAGTGATTCTAGCGGGATCTACAATGAGCAGTTCTTC. It encodes CASSDSSGIYNEQFF. The V gene is TRBV25-1, the J gene TRBJ2-1; 9 bases line up with TRBD2. With 3 bases clipped from V and 3 bases from J, the junction kept 3 bases outside the gene matches. The CDR3 is 15 amino acids. The germline gives CDR1 MGHDK, CDR2 SYGVNS.